The TCR beta chain under discussion was sequenced for a study of tumor-infiltrating lymphocytes in primary liver carcinoma. Study in general: The patient population consisted of men and women between 30 and 69 years of age. Study results and caveats: Tumors significantly exceeded blood in top-250-clone fraction (p = 0.039). For tumor-adjacent and tumor-blood pairs, overlap was less than that seen for tumor region pairs.

The ends lost 6 bases at V and 6 bases at J; junction bases unmatched: 10. The CDR3 is made up of 14 amino acids. The germline CDR1 and CDR2 sequences are SGHKS and YYEKEE (reference sequence). A constant-region primer primed TCR beta cDNA synthesis from around 500 ng of total RNA. Libraries of TCR beta came from three nested multiplex PCR rounds with slightly modified ARM-PCR. Forward primers for TRBV1-TRBV30 and a C-beta reverse primer served the first two PCR rounds, at approximately 10 cycles each. TCRdb reprocessed the multiplex PCR reads with MiXCR, giving one entry per CDR3 protein. The sample lists 180,000 or so distinct CDR3 sequences, less than 65% occurring once. Unsorted whole blood supplied the RNA, and germline DNA was extracted too. Turning to this clonotype: Its antigen is currently unknown.

The TCR sequence derives from a middle-aged man with primary liver carcinoma and hepatitis B virus infection. The rearrangement uses TRBV5-5 and TRBJ2-7; TRBD2 matches 9 bases. The source material was peripheral blood. The CDR3 protein is CASNFSLAGPEQYF. The CDR3 bases are TGTGCCAGCAACTTTAGTCTAGCGGGGCCCGAGCAGTACTTC.